The TCR beta chain under discussion was sequenced for a study of T-cell reconstitution after alpha-beta-depleted transplantation in children (dated by TCRdb to the mid-2010s). Some background on the complete study: Using TCR repertoire profiling, the study followed T-cell immune reconstitution in a quantitative way in children after TCRalphabeta/CD19-depleted allogeneic hematopoietic cell transplantation.

Notes on this clonotype: Its antigen is not yet known. No base-level quality is on record; no much larger clone is a single base apart.

CDR3 length: 16 amino acids, cysteine to phenylalanine. The entry retains the CDR3 DNA only, 48 bases that are in frame from base 1. CDR1 and CDR2, per the germline V gene, are ENHRY and SYGVKD. At the junction V is shortened by 0 bases and J by 5 bases; bases outside the gene matches: 5. Library preparation used PCR. These reads were obtained on an Illumina HiSeq 2500. TCR libraries were prepared with molecular barcoding, using unique molecular identifiers to normalize TCRbeta repertoire quantification. The raw public reads went through TCRdb reprocessing: fastp at Q25, MiXCR clone calling, in-frame beta chains kept. A single entry per CDR3 protein holds the most common genes and DNA from its merged rows. Across this sample there are about 27,000 distinct CDR3 sequences, with 15% to 20% seen only once. Of the sample, 35% is held by the ten largest clones. General conclusions and limits of the study: The frequencies of hyperexpanded clones fell over the following months, and after one year, T-cell counts and TCRbeta diversity were mostly attributed to newly produced T cells. The apparently early recovery of alphabetaT-cell counts about two months after transplant reportedly depended on only several hundred rapidly expanded clones that came from non-depleted graft cells. The high TCRbeta diversity at day 60 in some patients was ascribed to recipient T cells and intrathymic progenitors that had survived conditioning.

This specimen's time point label, interpreted: day 60 (about 2 months) after transplantation. This specimen's treatment or condition label, per the study, means: allogeneic hematopoietic cell transplantation with graft depleted of TCRalphabeta T cells and CD19 B cells. The transplant recipients were children given TCRalphabeta/CD19-depleted allogeneic hematopoietic cell grafts. Recombination joined TRBV10-3 with TRBJ2-3, and TRBD2 matches 10 of the central bases. The sample in question was PBMCs, mostly from graft donor cells, obtained 60 days after TCRalphabeta/CD19-depleted stem cell transplant. This clonotype was sampled from a male patient aged 2 to 10 who had a stem cell transplant for acute lymphoblastic leukemia, so the T cells may come from the graft donor. The CDR3 amino acid sequence is: CAISESSGGALDTQYF. The nucleotides read TGTGCCATCAGTGAGTCCAGCGGGGGGGCCTTAGATACGCAGTATTTT.